The entry below gives a single TCR beta chain sequence along with its context. Antigen: not known. CDR1 and CDR2 (germline): SGHAT, FQNNGV. The V gene end was trimmed by 5 bases and the J gene end by 6 bases; junction bases not matched to a gene: 6. This CDR3 region has 16 residues. Time point: sample taken at primary tumor resection. The source of the sample is a study of spatial heterogeneity in lung cancer. Points from the study as a whole: Expanded intratumoral alpha and beta TCR counts tracked tumor mutation counts. Tumor T cell coverage was estimated at roughly 6.5% for alpha and about 13% for beta chains.

Every molecule of TCR cDNA had its own unique molecular identifier. TCRdb re-called the 5' RACE reads through MiXCR, storing one row per CDR3 protein. The sample holds more than 10,000 distinct CDR3 sequences; 9.5% to 15% are singletons and the top ten take 30% to 40%. The chain carries TRBV11-2 and TRBJ2-4, with TRBD2 matching over 14 bases. The sequence was obtained from a male donor with early-stage non-small cell lung cancer. The sample in question was lung tumor tissue, obtained at surgery. The CDR3 coding sequence is TGTGCCAGCAGCACTGGGACTAGCGGGGGCATAAACATTCAGTACTTC. Its translation: CASSTGTSGGINIQYF.